The clone carrying this T cell receptor (beta chain) was recorded a few times. Data came from immunoSEQ multiplex PCR; TCRdb stores just in-frame clones and leaves some out. The sample gives under 300,000 clones, about 87% of which show up once; over 2.5% is in the top ten. Participants were aged about 18 to 100 years from approximately 23 US areas. The sample comes from a study of blood T cell repertoires in COVID-19. Turning to the study itself: Collection of acute and convalescent COVID-19 samples took place in the United States, Italy and Spain.

There are 12 residues in the CDR3. Germline values: CDR1 SGHTA, CDR2 FQGNSA. V gave up 1 base and J gave up 7 bases, with 7 bases separating them. The V call is TRBV7-2, the J call TRBJ1-2; possible D gene TRBD1, 6 bases. The specimen sequenced was PBMCs or T cells enriched from blood (not recorded which). The sequence was obtained from a woman in her 40s who had been exposed to COVID-19. Here the CDR3 DNA reads TGTGCCAGCAGCTTAGGGGGGCCTGGCTACACCTTC. Protein product: CASSLGGPGYTF.